The 8 T cell receptor beta chains given below trace back to one sample, sequenced in a study of T cell repertoires in cytomegalovirus infection. TCRdb passed the reads through MiXCR, listing each CDR3 protein once. This table has about 190,000 distinct CDR3 sequences, 28% appearing once. The sample consisted of PBMCs. These receptors originate from a human donor in good health (CMV status not recorded). Some clones in this sample may be carry-over from other donors' samples.

This sequence joins TRBV11-2 and TRBJ1-2, with D possibly matching TRBD1 (5 bases). Trimming took 1 base from V and 3 from J, leaving 9 bases between them. Per germline, CDR1 SGHAT and CDR2 FQNNGV. This CDR3 has 14 residues. The CDR3 region has the DNA TGTGCCAGCAGCTTAGGGGCAGGGTACTATGGCTACACCTTC. Encoded protein: CASSLGAGYYGYTF.

V gene TRBV11-2 combines with J gene TRBJ2-5, with no clear D. V was cut by 5 bases and J by 9 bases, with 10 bases left in between. In germline, CDR1 is SGHAT, CDR2 FQNNGV. This CDR3 is 11 amino acids long. The CDR3 DNA reads as TGTGCCAGCAGCGGTGGGCTGGCCCAGTACTTC. It specifies CASSGGLAQYF.

This chain joins TRBV3-1 and TRBJ2-5, with 8 bases that match TRBD1. The CDR3 totals 15 residues. Germline-derived CDR1 and CDR2 are LGHDT and YNNKEL (reference sequence). V lost 4 bases to trimming and J lost 3 bases; unmatched junction nucleotides: 7. The DNA for the CDR3 is TGTGCCAGCAGCCCGACCCCGACAGGGGAAGAGACCCAGTACTTC. This encodes CASSPTPTGEETQYF.

The genes are TRBV6-6 and TRBJ1-4; TRBD1 matches at 10 bases. The J segment lost 7 bases and the V segment lost 0 bases, leaving 11 bases of the junction unmatched. There are 18 residues in the CDR3. Germline CDR1 is MNHNY and CDR2 is SVGAGI (reference sequence). This chain's CDR3 is CASSYSLGMRTGGEKLFF. CDR3 coding DNA: TGTGCCAGCAGTTACTCGTTGGGGATGCGGACAGGGGGTGAAAAACTGTTTTTT.

The genes are TRBV10-3 and TRBJ2-3; D gene unclear. The germline CDR1 and CDR2 sequences are ENHRY and SYGVKD. The V end was cut by 4 bases, the J end by 1 base, with 9 bases between. The CDR3 spans 14 residues. CDR3 in DNA: TGTGCCATCAGTGGAGACTCAGGCACAGATACGCAGTATTTT. The encoded protein is CAISGDSGTDTQYF.

This chain uses TRBV6-2 or TRBV6-3 with TRBJ1-6; D remains ambiguous. Per germline, CDR1 MNHEY and CDR2 SVGEGT. V lost 0 bases and J lost 8, with 5 bases in between. The CDR3 is 13 amino acids. CDR3 amino acids: CASSYSEYSPLHF. DNA of the CDR3: TGTGCCAGCAGTTACTCGGAGTATTCACCCCTCCACTTT.

This chain connects TRBV6-2 or TRBV6-3 to TRBJ2-5; D may be TRBD2 (7 bases). The germline gives CDR1 MNHEY, CDR2 SVGEGT. This CDR3 has 15 amino acids. The V end lost 2 bases, the J end lost 5 bases, and 15 bases lay between the germline ends. CDR3 bases: TGTGCCAGCAGTTACGGCGGGGGCCGGGCGGAGACCCAGTACTTC. Translating it yields CASSYGGGRAETQYF.

Here the CDR3 DNA reads TGCGCCAGCAGCCTCTTAACACAGGGCACTGAAGCTTTCTTT. This translates into CASSLLTQGTEAFF. This sequence joins TRBV5-1 and TRBJ1-1, with D possibly TRBD1 on 6 matching bases. Germline V CDR1 and CDR2: SGHRS, YFSETQ. The CDR3 sequence is 14 residues long. The germline V and J ends were trimmed by 4 bases and 4 bases, with 14 bases remaining between them.